The clone carrying this TCR beta chain has just a few counts. Its antigen is undetermined. The data stem from a study of response to subunit inactivated influenza vaccine. Study results and limitations: Researchers suggested that each seasonal influenza vaccination recruits few new T cells.

Each CDR3 protein gets one entry after TCRdb re-called the RT-PCR reads with MiXCR. The table lists approximately 500,000 distinct CDR3 sequences, under 30% of them singletons. From germline, CDR1 is SGHDT and CDR2 YYEEEE. Germline trimming cut 1 base from V and 3 bases from J; bases unmatched to any gene: 7. CDR3 length: 16 residues. These records were also assigned to another study, of T cells expressing NK-cell markers. Per that paper: Beta-chain TCR cDNA was generated via 5'RACE template switching with UMIs. The authors sequenced eight donors, of whom seven were HCMV-seropositive and one was seronegative. In several donors, these clonotypes also led the CD3+CD56-NKG2C+ fraction.

This receptor was obtained from a man aged 50 to 60 who received an inactivated influenza vaccine. Sequenced here: CD4+ T cells sorted from PBMCs, sampled roughly 12 days after vaccination. The chain couples TRBV5-6 to TRBJ2-1; 7 nucleotides agree with TRBD2. The CDR3 DNA follows: TGTGCCAGCAGCTTGTGGGCGGGAGCCGACTACAATGAGCAGTTCTTC. Protein: CASSLWAGADYNEQFF.